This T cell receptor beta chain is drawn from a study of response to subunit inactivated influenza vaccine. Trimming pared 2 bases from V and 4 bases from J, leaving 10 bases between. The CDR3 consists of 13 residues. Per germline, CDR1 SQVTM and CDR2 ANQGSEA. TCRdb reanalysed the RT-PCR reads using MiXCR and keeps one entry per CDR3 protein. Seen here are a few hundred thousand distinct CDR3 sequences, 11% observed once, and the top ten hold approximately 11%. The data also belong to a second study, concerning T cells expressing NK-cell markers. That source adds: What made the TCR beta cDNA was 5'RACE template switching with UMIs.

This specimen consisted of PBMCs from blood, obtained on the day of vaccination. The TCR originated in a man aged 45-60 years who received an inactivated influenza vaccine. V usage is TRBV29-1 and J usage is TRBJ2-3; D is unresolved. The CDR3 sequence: CSVELIAADTQYF. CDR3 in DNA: TGCAGCGTTGAATTAATAGCTGCAGATACGCAGTATTTT.